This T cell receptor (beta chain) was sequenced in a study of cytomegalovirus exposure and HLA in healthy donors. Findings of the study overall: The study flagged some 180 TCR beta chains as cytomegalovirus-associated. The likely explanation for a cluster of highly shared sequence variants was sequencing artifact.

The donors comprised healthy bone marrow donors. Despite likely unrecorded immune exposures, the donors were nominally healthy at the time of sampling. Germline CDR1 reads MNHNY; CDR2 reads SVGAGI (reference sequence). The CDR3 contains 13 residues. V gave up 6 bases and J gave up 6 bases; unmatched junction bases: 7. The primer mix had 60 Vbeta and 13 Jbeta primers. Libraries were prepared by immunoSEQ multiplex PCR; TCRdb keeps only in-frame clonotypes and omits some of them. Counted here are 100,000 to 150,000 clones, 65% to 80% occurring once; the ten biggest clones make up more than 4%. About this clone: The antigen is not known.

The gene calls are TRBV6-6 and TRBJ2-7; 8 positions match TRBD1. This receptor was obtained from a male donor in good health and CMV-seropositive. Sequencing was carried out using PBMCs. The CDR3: CASSQDRVGEQYF. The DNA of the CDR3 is TGTGCCAGCAGCCAGGACAGGGTCGGCGAGCAGTACTTC.